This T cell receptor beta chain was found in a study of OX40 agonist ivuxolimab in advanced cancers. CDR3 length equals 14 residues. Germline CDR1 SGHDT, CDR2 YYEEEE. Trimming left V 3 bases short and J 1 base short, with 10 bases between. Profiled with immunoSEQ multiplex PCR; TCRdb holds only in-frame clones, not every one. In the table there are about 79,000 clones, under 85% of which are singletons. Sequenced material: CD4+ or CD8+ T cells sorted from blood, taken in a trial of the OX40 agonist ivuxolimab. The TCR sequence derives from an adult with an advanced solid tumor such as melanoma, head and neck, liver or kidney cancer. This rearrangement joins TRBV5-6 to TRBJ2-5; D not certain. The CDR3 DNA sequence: TGTGCCAGCAGCTCCATGGCGATCCAAGAGACCCAGTACTTC. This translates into CASSSMAIQETQYF.